These 8 T cell receptor beta chains were all obtained from the same sample, sequenced in a study of CD8 T cells in Susac syndrome. It was with random hexamers that roughly 0.45 to 1 ug RNA was reverse transcribed. TCRdb itself ran the immunoSEQ multiplex PCR reads through MiXCR, one entry per CDR3 protein. The table shows approximately 190,000 distinct CDR3 sequences, with roughly 90% occurring only once. The sample comprised CD4+ T cells from PBMCs. The receptor set was obtained from a human donor with Susac syndrome.

V usage is TRBV19 and J usage is TRBJ1-4, with no clear D. The V and J ends lost 7 bases and 7 bases respectively, with 16 bases between them. This CDR3 has 14 residues. Germline CDR1 LNHDA, CDR2 SQIVND (reference sequence). The CDR3 protein is CASTDPLTGEKLFF. The CDR3 coding sequence is TGTGCCAGTACCGACCCCCTAACCGGTGAAAAACTGTTTTTT. The variable domain in full, with the rest retrieved from reference TRBV19 and TRBJ1-4, is DGGITQSPKYLFRKEGQNVTLSCEQNLNHDAMYWYRQDPGQGLRLIYYSQIVNDFQKGDIAEGYSVSREKKESFPLTVTSAQKNPTAFYLCASTDPLTGEKLFFGSGTQLSVL.

The rearrangement links TRBV5-1 to TRBJ2-3, with D tentatively TRBD1 or TRBD2 (5 bases each). V gave up 0 bases and J gave up 6 bases, with 11 bases separating them. CDR3 length equals 14 residues. CDR1 is SGHRS, CDR2 YFSETQ, per germline. CDR3 sequence: CASSLVGGDDTQYF. The DNA of the CDR3 is TGCGCCAGCAGCTTGGTTGGTGGGGACGATACGCAGTATTTT. The whole variable domain, filled in from reference TRBV5-1 and TRBJ2-3, reads KAGVTQTPRYLIKTRGQQVTLSCSPISGHRSVSWYQQTPGQGLQFLFEYFSETQRNKGNFPGRFSGRQFSNSRSEMNVSTLELGDSALYLCASSLVGGDDTQYFGPGTRLTVL.

The gene calls are TRBV6-5 and TRBJ2-1; D unclear. Per the germline V gene, CDR1 is MNHEY and CDR2 is SVGAGI. The V end was cut by 0 bases, the J end by 5 bases, with 11 bases between. The CDR3 sequence is 15 residues long. CDR3 DNA sequence: TGTGCCAGCAGTTACTCCTGGGCCGAGAACAATGAGCAGTTCTTC. Its protein product is CASSYSWAENNEQFF.

This chain links TRBV6-5 with TRBJ1-1; 7 bases agree with TRBD1. J was trimmed by 1 base and V by 6 bases; bases with no gene match: 8. The CDR3 spans 15 residues. Germline CDR1 reads MNHEY; CDR2 reads SVGAGI. DNA for the CDR3: TGTGCCAGCAGCTCTCCCGGGACAGCGAACACTGAAGCTTTCTTT. Protein: CASSSPGTANTEAFF.

The gene calls are TRBV28 and TRBJ2-7; D ambiguous. This CDR3 has 12 residues. In germline, CDR1 is MDHEN, CDR2 SYDVKM. Trimming stripped 4 bases from V and 0 bases from J, with 4 bases between. Here the CDR3 DNA reads TGTGCCAGCAGTTCCTACTCCTACGAGCAGTACTTC. This translates into CASSSYSYEQYF. Full variable domain (rest looked up from reference TRBV28 and TRBJ2-7): DVKVTQSSRYLVKRTGEKVFLECVQDMDHENMFWYRQDPGLGLRLIYFSYDVKMKEKGDIPEGYSVSREKKERFSLILESASTNQTSMYLCASSSYSYEQYFGPGTRLTVT.

The chain uses TRBV12-3 or TRBV12-4 and TRBJ1-2; TRBD1 matches 10 bases. This CDR3 is built from 13 residues. V gave up 6 bases and J gave up 2 bases; unmatched junction bases: 0. CDR3 nucleotide sequence: TGTGCCAGCAGGACAGGGGGCAACTATGGCTACACCTTC. Translated, it gives CASRTGGNYGYTF.

The chain joins TRBV3-1 to TRBJ2-1, with 13 nucleotides matching TRBD2. The V gene end was trimmed by 2 bases and the J gene end by 7 bases; junction bases not matched to a gene: 8. The CDR3 has 17 residues. CDR1 LGHDT and CDR2 YNNKEL come from the germline V gene (reference sequence). The CDR3 reads CASSQPGLAGLGNEQFF. The CDR3 bases are TGTGCCAGCAGCCAACCGGGACTAGCGGGGTTGGGTAATGAGCAGTTCTTC.

This CDR3 is CASTRRALTYEQYF. CDR3 bases: TGTGCCAGCACCCGAAGAGCCTTGACCTACGAGCAGTACTTC. V is TRBV6-2 or TRBV6-3 and J is TRBJ2-7; D unresolved. The CDR3 has 14 residues. Germline V lookup: CDR1 MNHEY, CDR2 SVGEGT. Trimming pared 7 bases from V and 2 bases from J, leaving 15 bases between.